Listed below are T cell receptor beta chains from one sample, sequenced in a study of cytomegalovirus exposure and HLA in healthy donors. TCRdb's copy holds only in-frame clones and misses some; the assay was immunoSEQ multiplex PCR. The sample has some 140,000 clones, roughly nine tenths seen once; the top ten hold approximately 3%. What was sequenced was PBMCs. Receptors were obtained from a man aged 18-30 years in good health and CMV-seronegative. CDR3s include the opening cysteine and the closing phenylalanine or tryptophan. The order of the fields is D gene, clone size, J gene, V gene, CDR3 protein, CDR3 DNA. D genes are given only for firm matches. Where a row states a size, it is once, few, many or the class of an expanded clone; other rows omit it.

d_call: .; clone_size: .; j_call: TRBJ1-1; v_call: TRBV5-1; cdr3_aa: CASSFTGSSTEAFF; cdr3_nt: TGCGCCAGCAGCTTCACAGGGAGCAGCACTGAAGCTTTCTTT
d_call: .; clone_size: .; j_call: TRBJ2-7; v_call: TRBV7-9; cdr3_aa: CASSLARSPYEQYF; cdr3_nt: TGTGCCAGCAGCTTAGCACGGAGTCCCTACGAGCAGTACTTC
d_call: TRBD2; clone_size: .; j_call: TRBJ2-2; v_call: TRBV11-2; cdr3_aa: CASSPRLGRESGTGELFF; cdr3_nt: TGTGCCAGCAGCCCCAGATTGGGGCGGGAGAGTGGCACCGGGGAGCTGTTTTTT
d_call: .; clone_size: .; j_call: TRBJ2-1; v_call: TRBV5-4; cdr3_aa: CACGRDFGNEQFF; cdr3_nt: .
d_call: TRBD2; clone_size: .; j_call: TRBJ2-5; v_call: TRBV5-4; cdr3_aa: CASSLLAEGEETQYF; cdr3_nt: TGTGCCAGCAGCCTCCTAGCGGAAGGAGAAGAGACCCAGTACTTC
d_call: .; clone_size: .; j_call: TRBJ1-5; v_call: TRBV5-4; cdr3_aa: CASSFPGSNQPQHF; cdr3_nt: TGTGCCAGCAGCTTCCCAGGGAGCAATCAGCCCCAGCATTTT
d_call: TRBD1; clone_size: .; j_call: TRBJ1-5; v_call: TRBV6-1; cdr3_aa: CATTTGTGVQPQHF; cdr3_nt: TGTGCCACCACGACCGGGACAGGGGTCCAGCCCCAGCATTTT
d_call: .; clone_size: .; j_call: TRBJ2-5; v_call: TRBV11-2; cdr3_aa: CASSFVGDLLKETQYF; cdr3_nt: TGTGCCAGCAGCTTTGTAGGCGACTTACTTAAAGAGACCCAGTACTTC
d_call: TRBD2; clone_size: .; j_call: TRBJ2-7; v_call: TRBV7-2; cdr3_aa: CASSFLRTSGRAYEQYF; cdr3_nt: TGTGCCAGCAGCTTCTTAAGGACTAGCGGGAGGGCCTACGAGCAGTACTTC
d_call: .; clone_size: few; j_call: TRBJ1-1; v_call: TRBV7-2; cdr3_aa: CASSTQKNTEAFF; cdr3_nt: TGTGCCAGCAGCACCCAGAAGAACACTGAAGCTTTCTTT
d_call: .; clone_size: .; j_call: TRBJ1-6; v_call: TRBV5-6; cdr3_aa: CASSSAGTHSPLHF; cdr3_nt: TGTGCCAGCAGCTCGGCCGGGACACATTCACCCCTCCACTTT
d_call: .; clone_size: .; j_call: TRBJ1-2; v_call: TRBV4-2; cdr3_aa: CASSQVGQNYGYTF; cdr3_nt: TGTGCCAGCAGCCAAGTTGGTCAGAACTATGGCTACACCTTC
d_call: .; clone_size: .; j_call: TRBJ1-6; v_call: TRBV2; cdr3_aa: CASSLQGSDSPLHF; cdr3_nt: TGTGCCAGCAGTCTACAGGGATCTGATTCACCCCTCCACTTT
d_call: .; clone_size: .; j_call: TRBJ2-7; v_call: TRBV7-8; cdr3_aa: CASSLLLGRGYEQYF; cdr3_nt: TGTGCCAGCAGCTTATTGCTGGGAAGAGGGTACGAGCAGTACTTC
d_call: TRBD1; clone_size: .; j_call: TRBJ2-1; v_call: TRBV7-9; cdr3_aa: CASSSRGLAGNEQFF; cdr3_nt: TGTGCCAGCAGCTCAAGGGGGCTAGCAGGCAATGAGCAGTTCTTC
d_call: TRBD2; clone_size: .; j_call: TRBJ2-2; v_call: TRBV30; cdr3_aa: CAWSVLGRATGGELFF; cdr3_nt: TGTGCCTGGAGTGTACTCGGGAGGGCCACGGGCGGGGAGCTGTTTTTT
d_call: .; clone_size: .; j_call: TRBJ1-3; v_call: TRBV7-2; cdr3_aa: CASSFYSHSGNTIYF; cdr3_nt: TGTGCCAGCAGCTTTTACAGTCACTCTGGAAACACCATATATTTT
d_call: .; clone_size: .; j_call: TRBJ2-1; v_call: TRBV10-1; cdr3_aa: CASSESETNYNEQFF; cdr3_nt: TGCGCCAGCAGTGAGTCTGAGACTAACTACAATGAGCAGTTCTTC
d_call: .; clone_size: .; j_call: TRBJ2-2; v_call: TRBV5-1; cdr3_aa: CASSLLVSTGELFF; cdr3_nt: TGCGCCAGCAGCTTGCTGGTTAGCACCGGGGAGCTGTTTTTT
d_call: .; clone_size: .; j_call: TRBJ2-1; v_call: TRBV7-9; cdr3_aa: CASDPGEQFF; cdr3_nt: TGTGCCAGCGACCCAGGGGAGCAGTTCTTC
d_call: .; clone_size: .; j_call: TRBJ2-5; v_call: TRBV21-1; cdr3_aa: CASSKERERGQETQYF; cdr3_nt: TGTGCCAGCAGCAAAGAGAGGGAGCGGGGCCAAGAGACCCAGTACTTC
d_call: TRBD2; clone_size: .; j_call: TRBJ2-7; v_call: TRBV11-2; cdr3_aa: CASSLFPTSANSYEQYF; cdr3_nt: TGTGCCAGCAGCCTTTTCCCGACTAGCGCCAACTCCTACGAGCAGTACTTC
d_call: TRBD2; clone_size: .; j_call: TRBJ2-1; v_call: TRBV19; cdr3_aa: CASSGGLASNEQFF; cdr3_nt: TGTGCCAGTAGTGGGGGACTAGCGAGCAATGAGCAGTTCTTC
d_call: .; clone_size: .; j_call: TRBJ2-2; v_call: TRBV19; cdr3_aa: CASTNRDIQFTGELFF; cdr3_nt: TGTGCCAGTACGAACCGGGACATACAATTCACCGGGGAGCTGTTTTTT
d_call: .; clone_size: .; j_call: TRBJ2-1; v_call: TRBV25-1; cdr3_aa: CASSDTGRPYNEQFF; cdr3_nt: TGTGCCAGCAGTGATACAGGGAGACCCTACAATGAGCAGTTCTTC
d_call: .; clone_size: .; j_call: TRBJ2-4; v_call: TRBV5-6; cdr3_aa: CASSLAGRGVSIQYF; cdr3_nt: TGTGCCAGCAGCTTGGCCGGGCGGGGTGTGAGCATTCAGTACTTC
d_call: TRBD1; clone_size: .; j_call: TRBJ2-7; v_call: TRBV5-1; cdr3_aa: CASSPPGQGTVAYEQYF; cdr3_nt: TGCGCCAGCAGCCCCCCGGGACAGGGGACCGTGGCCTACGAGCAGTACTTC
d_call: .; clone_size: many; j_call: TRBJ1-4; v_call: TRBV4-1; cdr3_aa: CASSQELVGAKLFF; cdr3_nt: TGCGCCAGCAGCCAAGAGCTCGTGGGGGCGAAACTGTTTTTT
d_call: .; clone_size: few; j_call: TRBJ2-7; v_call: TRBV5-1; cdr3_aa: CASSLAGGSSYEQYF; cdr3_nt: TGCGCCAGCAGCTTGGCCGGGGGTAGCTCCTACGAGCAGTACTTC
d_call: .; clone_size: .; j_call: TRBJ1-3; v_call: TRBV27; cdr3_aa: CASKLQGSGNTIYF; cdr3_nt: TGTGCCAGCAAACTTCAGGGCTCTGGAAACACCATATATTTT
d_call: .; clone_size: .; j_call: TRBJ2-2; v_call: TRBV6-5; cdr3_aa: CASSTTGTGELFF; cdr3_nt: TGTGCCAGCAGTACCACAGGGACCGGGGAGCTGTTTTTT
d_call: .; clone_size: .; j_call: TRBJ2-3; v_call: TRBV6-1; cdr3_aa: CASSDRVGTQYF; cdr3_nt: TGTGCCAGCAGTGACAGGGTCGGTACGCAGTATTTT
d_call: .; clone_size: .; j_call: TRBJ1-4; v_call: TRBV23-1; cdr3_aa: CASSQPRGSRNIATNEKLFF; cdr3_nt: TGCGCCAGCAGTCAACCGCGGGGGAGTCGAAACATTGCAACTAATGAAAAACTGTTTTTT
d_call: .; clone_size: .; j_call: TRBJ1-4; v_call: TRBV6-5; cdr3_aa: CASSYSTDPREKLFF; cdr3_nt: TGTGCCAGCAGTTACTCGACAGACCCTAGGGAAAAACTGTTTTTT
d_call: TRBD1; clone_size: .; j_call: TRBJ1-4; v_call: TRBV28; cdr3_aa: CASRDRDRVGKLFF; cdr3_nt: TGTGCCAGCAGGGACCGGGACAGGGTGGGAAAACTGTTTTTT
d_call: .; clone_size: .; j_call: TRBJ2-7; v_call: TRBV5-1; cdr3_aa: CASSLDRTYEQYF; cdr3_nt: TGCGCCAGCAGCTTGGACAGAACCTACGAGCAGTACTTC
d_call: TRBD2; clone_size: .; j_call: TRBJ2-1; v_call: TRBV28; cdr3_aa: CASSLPSGRSNEQFF; cdr3_nt: TGTGCCAGCAGTTTACCTAGCGGGAGGAGCAATGAGCAGTTCTTC
d_call: TRBD1; clone_size: few; j_call: TRBJ1-5; v_call: TRBV9; cdr3_aa: CASSGLARGQNFNQPQHF; cdr3_nt: TGTGCCAGCAGCGGCCTTGCTAGGGGGCAGAACTTCAATCAGCCCCAGCATTTT
d_call: TRBD1; clone_size: .; j_call: TRBJ2-5; v_call: TRBV4-3; cdr3_aa: CASSRHRGPAAQYF; cdr3_nt: TGCGCCAGCAGCCGCCACAGGGGGCCGGCTGCGCAGTACTTC
d_call: .; clone_size: .; j_call: TRBJ1-4; v_call: TRBV2; cdr3_aa: CAGQRSRNEKLFF; cdr3_nt: TGTGCCGGACAAAGGTCGCGTAATGAAAAACTGTTTTTT
d_call: TRBD2; clone_size: .; j_call: TRBJ2-7; v_call: TRBV18; cdr3_aa: CASSPRTSGGTSYEQYF; cdr3_nt: TGTGCCAGCTCACCAAGGACTAGCGGGGGTACCTCCTACGAGCAGTACTTC
d_call: .; clone_size: .; j_call: TRBJ2-2; v_call: TRBV5-1; cdr3_aa: CASSSLNQGTGELFF; cdr3_nt: TGCGCCAGCAGCTCCTTGAACCAGGGCACCGGGGAGCTGTTTTTT
d_call: TRBD2; clone_size: .; j_call: TRBJ2-1; v_call: TRBV10-3; cdr3_aa: CAISESGIGWTRRYLDEQFF; cdr3_nt: TGTGCCATCAGTGAGTCCGGGATTGGGTGGACTAGGCGGTATCTGGATGAGCAGTTCTTC
d_call: .; clone_size: .; j_call: TRBJ1-5; v_call: TRBV18; cdr3_aa: CASSPRGGAGSNQPQHF; cdr3_nt: TGTGCCAGCTCACCAAGGGGGGGGGCCGGTAGCAATCAGCCCCAGCATTTT
d_call: TRBD2; clone_size: .; j_call: TRBJ2-1; v_call: TRBV6-1; cdr3_aa: CASSGLTSGRMDEQFF; cdr3_nt: TGTGCCAGCAGTGGCCTGACTAGCGGGAGGATGGATGAGCAGTTCTTC
d_call: .; clone_size: .; j_call: TRBJ1-1; v_call: TRBV6-5; cdr3_aa: CASSYSGGTANTEAFF; cdr3_nt: TGTGCCAGCAGTTACTCTGGGGGGACGGCTAACACTGAAGCTTTCTTT
d_call: .; clone_size: .; j_call: TRBJ1-1; v_call: TRBV18; cdr3_aa: CASSPERGNEAFF; cdr3_nt: TGTGCCAGCTCACCAGAACGGGGTAATGAAGCTTTCTTT
d_call: TRBD1; clone_size: .; j_call: TRBJ2-3; v_call: TRBV6-6; cdr3_aa: CASRDRGGSDTQYF; cdr3_nt: TGTGCCAGCAGGGACAGGGGTGGATCAGATACGCAGTATTTT
d_call: .; clone_size: .; j_call: TRBJ2-5; v_call: TRBV5-1; cdr3_aa: CASSFPGETQYF; cdr3_nt: TGCGCCAGCAGCTTCCCCGGGGAGACCCAGTACTTC
d_call: .; clone_size: .; j_call: TRBJ2-5; v_call: TRBV19; cdr3_aa: CASSIDPLGVGAHQETQYF; cdr3_nt: TGTGCCAGTAGTATAGATCCCCTAGGTGTGGGGGCTCACCAAGAGACCCAGTACTTC
d_call: TRBD1; clone_size: .; j_call: TRBJ1-2; v_call: TRBV6-1; cdr3_aa: CASSDYLRGLGYTF; cdr3_nt: TGTGCCAGCAGCGATTATCTCAGGGGGCTTGGCTACACCTTC
d_call: TRBD2; clone_size: .; j_call: TRBJ2-7; v_call: TRBV28; cdr3_aa: CASSPSWGGASYEQYF; cdr3_nt: TGTGCCAGCAGTCCGTCTTGGGGGGGAGCCTCCTACGAGCAGTACTTC
d_call: .; clone_size: once; j_call: TRBJ1-5; v_call: TRBV7-8; cdr3_aa: CASSKRWEGQPQHF; cdr3_nt: TGTGCCAGCAGTAAGAGGTGGGAGGGGCAGCCCCAGCATTTT
d_call: .; clone_size: .; j_call: TRBJ1-4; v_call: TRBV5-1; cdr3_aa: CASSHQGVDEKLFF; cdr3_nt: TGCGCCAGCAGCCATCAGGGTGTGGATGAAAAACTGTTTTTT
d_call: TRBD1; clone_size: .; j_call: TRBJ2-7; v_call: TRBV28; cdr3_aa: CASSSTGTGPHEQYF; cdr3_nt: TGTGCCAGCAGTTCCACCGGGACAGGCCCACACGAGCAGTACTTC
d_call: .; clone_size: .; j_call: TRBJ2-4; v_call: TRBV11-2; cdr3_aa: CASSSFRRDRKQKNIQYF; cdr3_nt: TGTGCCAGCAGCAGCTTCAGGCGGGACAGAAAACAAAAAAACATTCAGTACTTC
d_call: .; clone_size: many; j_call: TRBJ2-3; v_call: TRBV11-2; cdr3_aa: CASSSGYLTDTQYF; cdr3_nt: TGTGCCAGCAGCTCAGGCTACTTAACTGATACGCAGTATTTT